Presented here are 29 T cell receptor beta chains from one specimen sequenced in a study of blood T cell repertoires in COVID-19. Produced via immunoSEQ multiplex PCR; TCRdb's table is partial and in-frame only. The repertoire holds some 210,000 clones, with under 95% as singletons. Sequences were obtained from peripheral blood. These receptors all stem from a man younger than 45 with acute or convalescent COVID-19.

The chain links TRBV4-1 to TRBJ1-2; 8 bases align to TRBD1. The V gene's germline CDR1 is MGHRA and CDR2 YSYEKL. The CDR3 has 17 residues. Trimming removed 5 bases from V and 0 bases from J; junction bases left unmatched: 11. In DNA, the CDR3 is TGCGCCAGCAGCTCCTCGTTGGGACAGGAGACTAACTATGGCTACACCTTC. Residues: CASSSSLGQETNYGYTF.

This rearrangement joins TRBV3-1 (or the pseudogene TRBV3-2) to TRBJ1-1; the D is unclear. Germline CDR1 is LGHDT and CDR2 is YNNKEL (reference sequence). V was clipped by 3 bases and J by 2 bases, with 10 bases between them. The CDR3 length is 14 residues. In nucleotides, the CDR3 is TGTGCCAGCAGCCATATAGCGGCAAACACTGAAGCTTTCTTT. Residues: CASSHIAANTEAFF.

This clone was seen once. This chain uses TRBV6-6 with TRBJ2-1; D is unresolved. Germline lookup yields CDR1 MNHNY and CDR2 SVGAGI (reference sequence). The CDR3 contains 13 residues. V was trimmed by 6 bases and J by 8 bases, leaving 14 bases between them. The CDR3 DNA reads TGTGCCAGCAGCCTAACTTTACCATATGAGCAGTTCTTC. Translated: CASSLTLPYEQFF.

V and J are TRBV5-4 and TRBJ1-1, with D possibly matching TRBD1 (5 bases). V lost 0 bases and J lost 4, with 13 bases in between. Germline CDR1 is SGHNT and CDR2 is YYREEE (reference sequence). This CDR3 is built from 15 residues. CDR3 sequence: CASSLAGGEGTEAFF. The CDR3, as DNA: TGTGCCAGCAGCTTGGCGGGGGGGGAAGGCACTGAAGCTTTCTTT.

The chain links TRBV30 to TRBJ2-1, with 9 bases matching TRBD2. V gave up 0 bases and J gave up 5 bases; unmatched junction bases: 11. Per germline, CDR1 GTSNPN and CDR2 SVGIG (reference sequence). This CDR3 comprises 17 residues. The CDR3 loop is CAWSVKWLAGVNNEQFF. The CDR3 bases are TGTGCCTGGAGTGTAAAGTGGTTAGCGGGAGTGAACAATGAGCAGTTCTTC.

The genes are TRBV29-1 and TRBJ1-1; D unresolved. Germline V gene sequence: CDR1 SQVTM, CDR2 ANQGSEA. Trimming shortened V by 4 bases and J by 0 bases, and 9 bases separated the two germline ends. The CDR3 is 13 residues long. Here the CDR3 reads CSVVSFLNTEAFF. CDR3 sequence (DNA): TGCAGCGTTGTTAGCTTTTTGAACACTGAAGCTTTCTTT.

The gene calls are TRBV4-1 and TRBJ2-7, with 7 bases that match TRBD2. The CDR3 is made up of 16 amino acids. V lost 0 bases and J lost 0; bases outside the gene matches: 5. Germline loops: CDR1 MGHRA, CDR2 YSYEKL. CDR3 in amino acids: CASSQDGGVFSYEQYF. CDR3 DNA: TGCGCCAGCAGCCAAGATGGGGGGGTATTCTCCTACGAGCAGTACTTC.

The chain combines TRBV19 with TRBJ2-7; the match to TRBD2 covers 11 bases. In germline, CDR1 is LNHDA, CDR2 SQIVND (reference sequence). The trim removed 3 bases at V and 2 bases at J, leaving 3 bases unmatched. The CDR3 covers 15 residues. The CDR3 coding sequence is TGTGCCAGTAGTATTGGGACTAGCGGTACCTACGAGCAGTACTTC. Translation gives CASSIGTSGTYEQYF.

This chain uses TRBV18 with TRBJ2-7; the D gene is possibly TRBD1 (6 bases). Trimming stripped 0 bases from V and 2 bases from J, with 8 bases between. The CDR3 length is 14 residues. CDR1 and CDR2 (germline): KGHSH, LQKENI. CDR3 bases: TGTGCCAGCTCACCACCGACAGGTACCTACGAGCAGTACTTC. Translation gives CASSPPTGTYEQYF.

The J gene is TRBJ1-1, the V gene TRBV9, with 7 nucleotides matching TRBD1. From germline, CDR1 is SGDLS and CDR2 YYNGEE. Trimming at V came to 0 bases and at J to 8 bases, leaving 10 bases not matched to a gene. CDR3 length equals 15 residues. DNA for the CDR3: TGTGCCAGCAGCGTAGGGATCGGACAGGACTTCGAAGCTTTCTTT. Translating it yields CASSVGIGQDFEAFF.

V gene TRBV30 combines with J gene TRBJ2-1; the D is unclear. V gave up 2 bases and J gave up 8 bases, with 7 bases separating them. CDR1 is GTSNPN, CDR2 SVGIG, per germline (reference sequence). This CDR3 is 11 amino acids long. The CDR3 DNA sequence: TGTGCCTGGAGTTCAGTATATGAGCAGTTCTTC. Translating gives CAWSSVYEQFF.

The chain recombines TRBV28 with TRBJ1-6; D is perhaps TRBD1 (6 bases). V was trimmed by 8 bases and J by 13 bases, leaving 18 bases between them. The CDR3 loop spans 13 amino acids. CDR1 and CDR2 from the germline V gene are MDHEN and SYDVKM. The CDR3 DNA follows: TGTGCCAGCGCGACCGACAGGCTATCCCCCCTCCACTTT. Translated, it gives CASATDRLSPLHF.

This chain uses TRBV6-5 with TRBJ2-7; 8 nucleotides line up with TRBD1. This CDR3 spans 13 amino acids. Germline CDR1 MNHEY, CDR2 SVGAGI. Trimming cost V 5 bases and J 6 bases; bases outside gene matches: 6. The CDR3 DNA is TGTGCCAGCAGTACTCGGACAGGGCGCGAGCAGTACTTC. Its protein is CASSTRTGREQYF.

This sequence joins TRBV5-1 and TRBJ2-7; 10 positions agree with TRBD1. CDR1 is SGHRS and CDR2 is YFSETQ in the germline V gene. The CDR3 is 15 amino acids. With V trimmed by 3 bases and J by 4 bases, 7 bases remained unmatched. The CDR3 DNA sequence: TGCGCCAGCAGCTCTCCGGGACAGGGGACTTACGAGCAGTACTTC. This encodes CASSSPGQGTYEQYF. The full variable domain, in which reference TRBV5-1 and TRBJ2-7 provide the parts outside the CDR3, is KAGVTQTPRYLIKTRGQQVTLSCSPISGHRSVSWYQQTPGQGLQFLFEYFSETQRNKGNFPGRFSGRQFSNSRSEMNVSTLELGDSALYLCASSSPGQGTYEQYFGPGTRLTVT.

This chain uses TRBV7-3 with TRBJ1-5; 7 bases line up with TRBD1. Germline values: CDR1 SGHTA, CDR2 FQGTGA. The length of the CDR3 is 13 residues. V dropped 5 bases and J dropped 7; count of bases not matched to a gene: 5. CDR3 coding DNA: TGTGCCAGCAGCGAAACAGGGGAGCAGCCCCAGCATTTT. It yields the protein CASSETGEQPQHF.

Concerning this clone: The identical CDR3 is also encoded by other nucleotide sequences in the sample. The chain recombines TRBV9 with TRBJ1-6; D gene uncertain. CDR1 SGDLS and CDR2 YYNGEE come from the germline V gene. Deletions cut 5 bases from V and 0 bases from J, with 9 bases between. The CDR3 has 15 residues. DNA of the CDR3: TGTGCCAGCAGTACGGGTGACTCCTATAATTCACCCCTCCACTTT. Translating it yields CASSTGDSYNSPLHF.

V usage is TRBV19 and J usage is TRBJ1-1; D not resolved. CDR1 and CDR2 (germline): LNHDA, SQIVND (reference sequence). The CDR3 covers 13 residues. V was shortened by 7 bases and J by 6 bases, with 15 bases between the two germline ends. CDR3 loop: CASTPLGGSEAFF. The CDR3 DNA reads TGTGCCAGTACCCCCCTTGGCGGCTCTGAAGCTTTCTTT.

The CDR3, as DNA: TGTGCCAGCAGTGAACTTGATAGCGGTTCCTACAATGAGCAGTTCTTC. It encodes CASSELDSGSYNEQFF. The chain uses TRBV25-1 and TRBJ2-1; possibly TRBD2 for D (6 bases). Germline assignment: CDR1 MGHDK and CDR2 SYGVNS. V lost 2 bases and J lost 1, with 12 bases in between. The CDR3 has 16 residues.

The chain links TRBV9 to TRBJ1-4; D possibly corresponds to TRBD1 (6 bases). The CDR3 consists of 15 residues. Trimming took 1 base from V and 1 from J, leaving 8 bases between them. Germline values: CDR1 SGDLS, CDR2 YYNGEE. As DNA, the CDR3 is TGTGCCAGCAGCGTACAGGGGTTAACTAATGAAAAACTGTTTTTT. Translation: CASSVQGLTNEKLFF.

V usage is TRBV29-1 and J usage is TRBJ1-4, with TRBD1 identical over 9 bases. There are 13 residues in the CDR3. Germline V gene data show CDR1 as SQVTM and CDR2 as ANQGSEA. Trimming took 3 bases from V and 9 from J; bases not matched to a gene: 5. In DNA, the CDR3 is TGCAGCGTTGACCCGGGACAGGGTAAAAAACTGTTTTTT. Amino acid sequence: CSVDPGQGKKLFF. The whole variable domain, filled in from reference TRBV29-1 and TRBJ1-4, reads SAVISQKPSRDICQRGTSLTIQCQVDSQVTMMFWYRQQPGQSLTLIATANQGSEATYESGFVIDKFPISRPNLTFSTLTVSNMSPEDSSIYLCSVDPGQGKKLFFGSGTQLSVL.

In DNA form, the CDR3 reads TGTGCCAGCAGTACCCCCCCGGGACAGAAATTAGCAATCGATACGCAGTATTTT. Its protein product is CASSTPPGQKLAIDTQYF. The J gene is TRBJ2-3, the V gene TRBV28; 7 nucleotides align to TRBD1. Trimming took 5 bases from V and 6 from J; bases not matched to a gene: 20. The CDR3 has 18 amino acids. CDR1 is MDHEN, CDR2 SYDVKM, per germline. Using reference TRBV28 and TRBJ2-3 for the parts outside the CDR3, the full variable domain is DVKVTQSSRYLVKRTGEKVFLECVQDMDHENMFWYRQDPGLGLRLIYFSYDVKMKEKGDIPEGYSVSREKKERFSLILESASTNQTSMYLCASSTPPGQKLAIDTQYFGPGTRLTVL.

The V and J genes are TRBV7-6 and TRBJ2-7; 8 bases are shared with TRBD2. V trimming: 0 bases; J trimming: 2 bases; junction bases outside the gene matches: 6. This CDR3 spans 16 amino acids. Germline CDR1 is SGHVS and CDR2 is FNYEAQ. The CDR3 here is CASSLALSAGAYEQYF. The DNA of the CDR3 is TGTGCCAGCAGCTTAGCTCTATCAGCGGGGGCCTACGAGCAGTACTTC.

V and J are TRBV29-1 and TRBJ1-1; TRBD1 matches 7 bases. The V gene's germline CDR1 is SQVTM and CDR2 ANQGSEA. This CDR3 is built from 12 residues. CDR3 sequence (DNA): TGCAGTGAACAGGGGCGGAACACTGAAGCTTTCTTT. Its translation: CSEQGRNTEAFF.

The chain couples TRBV5-1 to TRBJ1-4; TRBD1 aligns across 7 bases. J was trimmed by 2 bases and V by 2 bases; bases with no gene match: 0. The CDR3 extends over 14 amino acids. Germline V gene data show CDR1 as SGHRS and CDR2 as YFSETQ. The CDR3 bases are TGCGCCAGCAGCTTCAGGGGGACTAATGAAAAACTGTTTTTT. It is translated as CASSFRGTNEKLFF.

CDR3 in amino acids: CASSSRKGPGNEKLFF. The CDR3 bases are TGCGCCAGCAGCTCCAGGAAAGGGCCAGGGAATGAAAAACTGTTTTTT. The J gene is TRBJ1-4, the V gene TRBV5-1; tentative D call: TRBD1 (5 bases). Germline V gene lookup returns CDR1 SGHRS and CDR2 YFSETQ. The CDR3 has 16 amino acids. Trimming took 3 bases from V and 5 from J, leaving 17 bases between them.

J is TRBJ2-2 and V is TRBV6-1; TRBD1 matches 12 bases. The J segment lost 6 bases and the V segment lost 2 bases, leaving 4 bases of the junction unmatched. Germline assignment: CDR1 MNHNS and CDR2 SASEGT. The CDR3 has 16 amino acids. The CDR3 DNA reads TGTGCCAGCAGTGAACTGGGACAGGGGGCTTCCGGGGAGCTGTTTTTT. The encoded protein is CASSELGQGASGELFF.

In DNA, the CDR3 is TGCGCCAGCAGCTTGAGGGGCGGGGGGAGCTCCTACAATGAGCAGTTCTTC. Protein product: CASSLRGGGSSYNEQFF. This chain links TRBV5-1 with TRBJ2-1; 8 bases map to TRBD2. Per the germline V gene, CDR1 is SGHRS and CDR2 is YFSETQ. CDR3 length: 17 amino acids. V gave up 1 base and J gave up 0 bases; unmatched junction bases: 6.

The genes are TRBV6-5 and TRBJ2-7; D unresolved. The CDR3 spans 13 residues. Germline CDR1 and CDR2: MNHEY and SVGAGI. V was trimmed by 6 bases and J by 1 base, leaving 10 bases between them. CDR3 amino acids: CASRESWSYEQYF. DNA for the CDR3: TGTGCCAGCAGGGAGTCCTGGTCCTACGAGCAGTACTTC.

The chain couples TRBV5-1 to TRBJ2-3, with TRBD2 matching 9 bases. CDR1 is SGHRS and CDR2 is YFSETQ in the germline V gene. Germline trimming cut 3 bases from V and 1 base from J; bases unmatched to any gene: 6. The CDR3 runs 16 residues. CDR3: CASSSPSGIGTDTQYF. In nucleotides, the CDR3 is TGCGCCAGCAGCTCCCCTAGCGGGATCGGCACAGATACGCAGTATTTT.